The 8 T cell receptor beta chains presented below share a single source sample, sequenced in a study of blood T cell repertoires in COVID-19 (dated by TCRdb to the early 2020s). Library method: the immunoSEQ multiplex PCR assay. In its TCRdb copy, this immuneACCESS table keeps in-frame sequences only and misses some clones. Where compared with another copy, unresolved V genes explain less than half of these, and the others have no known cause. The sample has 110,000 or so clones on record, around 83% of them singletons. The top ten constitute just over 4% of the sample. The sample consisted of peripheral blood. These receptors were obtained from a woman in her 70s with acute or convalescent COVID-19.

The chain joins TRBV9 to TRBJ1-2; D call uncertain. This CDR3 is 12 amino acids long. Deletions cut 3 bases from V and 8 bases from J, with 11 bases between. Per the germline V gene, CDR1 is SGDLS and CDR2 is YYNGEE. CDR3 bases: TGTGCCAGCAGCGCTGACGTCGGGGGCTACACCTTC. The encoded protein is CASSADVGGYTF.

This chain uses TRBV5-1 with TRBJ2-5; 7 bases line up with TRBD2. After removal of 0 bases from V and 3 bases from J, the junction contained 14 bases not matched to a gene. The CDR3 runs 18 residues. Germline V gene lookup returns CDR1 SGHRS and CDR2 YFSETQ. This chain's CDR3 is CASSLELRERLQEETQYF. For the CDR3, the DNA is TGCGCCAGCAGCTTGGAGTTGCGGGAGCGTTTACAGGAAGAGACCCAGTACTTC.

The genes are TRBV5-1 and TRBJ2-2; D gene ambiguous. Trimming shortened V by 4 bases and J by 4 bases, and 17 bases separated the two germline ends. The CDR3 spans 16 residues. Per the germline V gene, CDR1 is SGHRS and CDR2 is YFSETQ. Here the CDR3 DNA reads TGCGCCAGCAGCGCCCGAGTTTCCATACCCACCGGGGAGCTGTTTTTT. Translating it yields CASSARVSIPTGELFF.

This clone has more than one count but fewer than ten. The chain combines TRBV5-4 with TRBJ1-3, with D tentatively TRBD1 (5 bases). The V end was cut by 1 base, the J end by 4 bases, with 12 bases between. The CDR3 is 15 amino acids. Germline CDR1 and CDR2: SGHNT and YYREEE (reference sequence). CDR3 sequence: CASSLRGALGNTIYF. DNA of the CDR3: TGTGCCAGCAGCTTGCGCGGGGCTTTGGGAAACACCATATATTTT.

The CDR3 DNA sequence: TGTGCCAGCAGCTCGTGGCAGGACGAGCAGTACTTC. It translates to CASSSWQDEQYF. The V and J genes are TRBV5-4 and TRBJ2-7; D ambiguous. The CDR3 totals 12 residues. CDR1 and CDR2 from the germline V gene are SGHNT and YYREEE (reference sequence). Trimming stripped 3 bases from V and 5 bases from J, with 9 bases between.

The gene calls are TRBV19 and TRBJ1-1; unclear D gene. Germline CDR1 reads LNHDA; CDR2 reads SQIVND (reference sequence). The CDR3 consists of 14 residues. V was cut by 3 bases and J by 5 bases, with 13 bases left in between. The CDR3 sequence is CASSISKTVTEAFF. CDR3 DNA: TGTGCCAGTAGTATTTCCAAAACGGTAACTGAAGCTTTCTTT.

The chain links TRBV4-2 to TRBJ1-4; 8 nucleotides match TRBD1. The CDR3 is made up of 16 amino acids. The germline V gene encodes CDR1 LGHNA and CDR2 YNFKEQ. With V trimmed by 5 bases and J by 3 bases, 8 bases remained unmatched. CDR3 in amino acids: CASSIKTGDSNEKLFF. As DNA, the CDR3 is TGTGCCAGCAGCATTAAGACAGGGGATTCTAATGAAAAACTGTTTTTT.

The rearrangement joins TRBV4-1 to TRBJ1-1; D is unclear. The length of the CDR3 is 13 residues. Germline V gene lookup returns CDR1 MGHRA and CDR2 YSYEKL. Deletions cut 0 bases from V and 5 bases from J, with 7 bases between. CDR3 nucleotide sequence: TGCGCCAGCAGCCAAGAGGAGTGGACTGAAGCTTTCTTT. This sequence encodes CASSQEEWTEAFF.